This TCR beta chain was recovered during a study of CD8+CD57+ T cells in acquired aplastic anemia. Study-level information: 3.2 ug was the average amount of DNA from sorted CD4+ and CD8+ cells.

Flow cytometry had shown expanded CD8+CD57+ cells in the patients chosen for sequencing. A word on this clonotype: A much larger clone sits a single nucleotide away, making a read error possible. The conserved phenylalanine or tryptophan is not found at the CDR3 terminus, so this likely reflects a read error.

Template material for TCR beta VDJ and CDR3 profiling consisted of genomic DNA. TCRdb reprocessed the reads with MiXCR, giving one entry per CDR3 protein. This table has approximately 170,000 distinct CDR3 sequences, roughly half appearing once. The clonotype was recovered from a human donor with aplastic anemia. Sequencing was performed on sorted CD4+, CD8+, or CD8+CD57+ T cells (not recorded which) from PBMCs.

CDR3 residues: CSALAGEGETQYL. CDR3 nucleotides: TGCAGTGCTCTTGCGGGAGAGGGGGAGACCCAGTACCTC. V gene TRBV20-1 combines with J gene TRBJ2-5; TRBD2 matches at 7 bases. The CDR3 spans 13 residues. Unmatched junction bases numbered 8, after V lost 5 bases and J lost 5 bases. Germline V gives CDR1 DFQATT, CDR2 SNEGSKA (reference sequence).